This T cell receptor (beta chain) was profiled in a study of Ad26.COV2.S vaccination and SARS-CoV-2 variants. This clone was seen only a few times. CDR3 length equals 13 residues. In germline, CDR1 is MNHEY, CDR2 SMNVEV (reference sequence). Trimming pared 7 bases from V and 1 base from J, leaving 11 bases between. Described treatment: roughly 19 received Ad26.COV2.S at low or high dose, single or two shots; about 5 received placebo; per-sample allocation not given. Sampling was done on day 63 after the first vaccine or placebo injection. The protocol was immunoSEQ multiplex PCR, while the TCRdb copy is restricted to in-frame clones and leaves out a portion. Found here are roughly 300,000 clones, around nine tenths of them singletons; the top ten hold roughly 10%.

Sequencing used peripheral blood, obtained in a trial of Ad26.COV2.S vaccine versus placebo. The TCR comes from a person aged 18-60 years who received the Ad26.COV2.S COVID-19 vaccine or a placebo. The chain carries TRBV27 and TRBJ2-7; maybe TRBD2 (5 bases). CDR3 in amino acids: CASTRRGSYEQYF. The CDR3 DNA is TGTGCCAGCACCCGTCGGGGTTCCTACGAGCAGTACTTC.